The 15 T cell receptor beta chains below were found in one sample sequenced in a study of blood T cell repertoires in COVID-19. Only in-frame clones appear in the TCRdb table, and some are missing; sequencing was by immunoSEQ multiplex PCR. The top ten hold under 7% of the sample, which has hundreds of thousands of clones, approximately 88% seen once. The source material was peripheral blood. These receptors originate from a man in his 60s who had recovered from COVID-19.

Of note for this clone: The identical CDR3 is also encoded by other nucleotide sequences in the sample. The V gene is TRBV7-3, the J gene TRBJ2-3; 8 bases map to TRBD2. The CDR3 length is 16 residues. Unmatched junction bases numbered 4, after V lost 2 bases and J lost 0 bases. The germline V gene has CDR1 SGHTA and CDR2 FQGTGA. The CDR3 DNA sequence: TGTGCCAGCAGCTTAGGGCTAGCGGGTAGCACAGATACGCAGTATTTT. Amino acid sequence: CASSLGLAGSTDTQYF.

This clone was seen once. The rearrangement uses TRBV5-1 and TRBJ2-2, with 9 bases matching TRBD2. CDR1 and CDR2 (germline): SGHRS, YFSETQ. The length of the CDR3 is 17 residues. Germline trimming cut 4 bases from V and 0 bases from J; bases unmatched to any gene: 7. Written as DNA, the CDR3 is TGCGCCAGCAGCACAGGCGGGGGGGCGTCGAACACCGGGGAGCTGTTTTTT. It encodes CASSTGGGASNTGELFF. Full variable domain (missing parts from reference TRBV5-1 and TRBJ2-2): KAGVTQTPRYLIKTRGQQVTLSCSPISGHRSVSWYQQTPGQGLQFLFEYFSETQRNKGNFPGRFSGRQFSNSRSEMNVSTLELGDSALYLCASSTGGGASNTGELFFGEGSRLTVL.

The J gene is TRBJ2-7, the V gene TRBV6-5; 8 bases map to TRBD2. Trimming at V came to 7 bases and at J to 3 bases, leaving 5 bases not matched to a gene. The germline CDR1 and CDR2 sequences are MNHEY and SVGAGI. CDR3 size: 13 residues. CDR3: CASIGTSGYEQYF. As DNA, the CDR3 is TGTGCCAGCATTGGTACTAGCGGCTACGAGCAGTACTTC.

This chain links TRBV7-2 with TRBJ2-1; 9 nucleotides agree with TRBD1. After removal of 7 bases from V and 3 bases from J, the junction contained 7 bases not matched to a gene. Looked up from germline, CDR1 is SGHTA and CDR2 is FQGNSA. This CDR3 comprises 15 residues. Written as DNA, the CDR3 is TGTGCCAGCACCGATCCGGGACAGGGCTACAATGAGCAGTTCTTC. Its protein is CASTDPGQGYNEQFF. Drawing the rest from reference TRBV7-2 and TRBJ2-1, the complete variable domain is GAGVSQSPSNKVTEKGKDVELRCDPISGHTALYWYRQSLGQGLEFLIYFQGNSAPDKSGLPSDRFSAERTGGSVSTLTIQRTQQEDSAVYLCASTDPGQGYNEQFFGPGTRLTVL.

As DNA, the CDR3 is TGTGCCAGCAGCATCGTCGCGTCGGGGGCCAACGTCCTGACTTTC. Residues: CASSIVASGANVLTF. The chain employs TRBV7-3 and TRBJ2-6; no clear D gene. The germline gives CDR1 SGHTA, CDR2 FQGTGA. The V gene lost 5 bases and the J gene lost 4 bases, with 12 bases spanning the gap. The CDR3 covers 15 residues.

Points on this clone: Other nucleotide sequences in the sample specify the same CDR3. V and J are TRBV18 and TRBJ1-1, with 9 bases fitting TRBD1. The trim removed 2 bases at V and 1 base at J, leaving 2 bases unmatched. This CDR3 has 15 residues. Looked up from germline, CDR1 is KGHSH and CDR2 is LQKENI. CDR3 DNA: TGTGCCAGCTCACCAGGGACAGGGACGAACACTGAAGCTTTCTTT. Amino acid sequence: CASSPGTGTNTEAFF.

This chain joins TRBV11-3 and TRBJ2-7, with a possible D match to TRBD2 (5 bases). V lost 1 base to trimming and J lost 0 bases, with 10 bases between them. The CDR3 runs 15 residues. CDR1 and CDR2 (germline): SGHNT, YENEEA. The CDR3 protein is CASSLGASSSYEQYF. CDR3 DNA: TGTGCCAGCAGCTTAGGCGCTAGCAGCTCCTACGAGCAGTACTTC.

This sequence joins TRBV7-9 and TRBJ2-6; TRBD1 is a possible D gene (5 bases). Looked up from germline, CDR1 is SEHNR and CDR2 is FQNEAQ (reference sequence). The CDR3 spans 15 residues. Trimming removed 2 bases from V and 2 bases from J, with 7 bases in between. The CDR3 region has the DNA TGTGCCAGCAGCTTATCAGGGCCTGGGGCCAACGTCCTGACTTTC. Its protein is CASSLSGPGANVLTF.

J is TRBJ1-1 and V is TRBV7-2, with D tentatively TRBD1 (6 bases). This CDR3 contains 15 residues. Trimming left V 5 bases short and J 5 bases short, with 18 bases between. Germline CDR1 reads SGHTA; CDR2 reads FQGNSA. CDR3 amino acids: CASSQIDRKRTEAFF. The CDR3 DNA reads as TGTGCCAGCAGCCAGATCGACAGGAAAAGAACTGAAGCTTTCTTT.

CDR3 DNA sequence: TGCGCCAGCAGCTGGGGACTAGCGACAGATACGCAGTATTTT. Amino acids: CASSWGLATDTQYF. The rearrangement joins TRBV5-1 to TRBJ2-3; 10 bases are a match to TRBD2. The trim removed 3 bases at V and 3 bases at J, leaving 1 base unmatched. Germline values: CDR1 SGHRS, CDR2 YFSETQ. This CDR3 region has 14 residues.

This clone came up once. The chain is built from TRBV5-1 and TRBJ2-3; 9 bases agree with TRBD2. V shed 0 bases and J 6 bases; nucleotides not matched to a gene: 5. This CDR3 region has 15 residues. Per the germline V gene, CDR1 is SGHRS and CDR2 is YFSETQ. CDR3 loop: CASSLAAGGSDTQYF. As DNA, the CDR3 is TGCGCCAGCAGCTTGGCAGCGGGGGGTTCGGATACGCAGTATTTT.

This chain uses TRBV28 with TRBJ2-1; tentatively, D is TRBD2 (6 bases). Germline V gene lookup returns CDR1 MDHEN and CDR2 SYDVKM. CDR3 length equals 15 residues. The V end was cut by 1 base, the J end by 3 bases, with 10 bases between. CDR3 loop: CASSLSSGLYNEQFF. CDR3 DNA sequence: TGTGCCAGCAGTTTATCCAGCGGGCTCTACAATGAGCAGTTCTTC.

J is TRBJ2-3 and V is TRBV5-1; a weak D match, TRBD2 (6 bases). The ends were cut back, 3 bases at V and 5 bases at J, with 22 bases in the middle. This CDR3 has 17 residues. CDR1 and CDR2 from the germline V gene are SGHRS and YFSETQ. The DNA for the CDR3 is TGCGCCAGCAGCTGGGGAAGTCGACTAGAGGTTTTAGATACGCAGTATTTT. The encoded protein is CASSWGSRLEVLDTQYF.

J is TRBJ2-2 and V is TRBV30; maybe TRBD2 (5 bases). The CDR3 runs to 14 residues. The V end lost 1 base, the J end lost 4 bases, and 10 bases lay between the germline ends. In germline, CDR1 is GTSNPN, CDR2 SVGIG (reference sequence). CDR3 coding DNA: TGTGCCTGGAGTGGTGGGAGAACCACCGGGGAGCTGTTTTTT. This translates into CAWSGGRTTGELFF.

The CDR3 reads CASSPRDTSTNEKLFF. The CDR3 DNA sequence: TGTGCCAGCTCACCCCGGGACACTTCAACTAATGAAAAACTGTTTTTT. The V gene is TRBV18, the J gene TRBJ1-4; TRBD1 is a possible D gene (6 bases). The germline V gene encodes CDR1 KGHSH and CDR2 LQKENI. Trimming cost V 3 bases and J 0 bases, with 11 bases left between them. There are 16 residues in the CDR3. The complete variable domain, with remaining parts taken from reference TRBV18 and TRBJ1-4, reads NAGVMQNPRHLVRRRGQEARLRCSPMKGHSHVYWYRQLPEEGLKFMVYLQKENIIDESGMPKERFSAEFPKEGPSILRIQQVVRGDSAAYFCASSPRDTSTNEKLFFGSGTQLSVL.